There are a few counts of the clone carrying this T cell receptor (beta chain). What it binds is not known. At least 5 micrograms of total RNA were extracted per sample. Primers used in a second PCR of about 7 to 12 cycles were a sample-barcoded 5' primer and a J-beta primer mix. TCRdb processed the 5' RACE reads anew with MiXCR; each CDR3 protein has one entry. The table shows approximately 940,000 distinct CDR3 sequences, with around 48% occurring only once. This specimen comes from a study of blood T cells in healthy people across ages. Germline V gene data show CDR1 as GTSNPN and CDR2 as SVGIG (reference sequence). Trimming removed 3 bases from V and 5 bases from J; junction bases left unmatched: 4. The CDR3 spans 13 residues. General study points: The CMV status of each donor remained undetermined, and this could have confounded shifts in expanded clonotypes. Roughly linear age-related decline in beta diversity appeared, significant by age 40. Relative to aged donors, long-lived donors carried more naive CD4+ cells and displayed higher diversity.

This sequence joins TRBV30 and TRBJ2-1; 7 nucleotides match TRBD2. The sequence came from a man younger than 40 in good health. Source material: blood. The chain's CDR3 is CAWSRGVDNEQFF. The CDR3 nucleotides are TGTGCCTGGAGCCGGGGGGTAGACAATGAGCAGTTCTTC.